These 14 T cell receptor beta chains share one sample of origin, sequenced in a study of T cell repertoires and HLA-DP antigens. TCRdb's table, derived via immunoSEQ multiplex PCR, lists solely in-frame clones and lacks some. The sample shows about 2,400 clones, 71% of them seen only once. After more than twelve days' expansion, CD4+ cells were restimulated around 23 h with HeLa expressing allogeneic DPB1. HeLa stimulator cells carried retrovirally transduced HLA-DPA1/DPB1, HLA-DM, invariant chain and CD80. The source material was CD137- CD4+ T cells from cultured PBMCs. Source of these receptors: a man aged 60 to 69 in good health and CMV-seronegative.

This chain links TRBV5-1 with TRBJ1-1, with a possible D match to TRBD1 (6 bases). This CDR3 has 12 residues. Germline assignment: CDR1 SGHRS and CDR2 YFSETQ. V was trimmed by 3 bases and J by 7 bases, leaving 10 bases between them. This CDR3 reads CASSYGQSEAFF. For the CDR3, the DNA is TGCGCCAGCAGCTACGGACAGAGTGAAGCTTTCTTT.

This rearrangement joins TRBV9 to TRBJ2-2; TRBD1 is a possible D gene (5 bases). CDR3 length: 14 residues. CDR1 is SGDLS and CDR2 is YYNGEE in the germline V gene. V was shortened by 4 bases and J by 4 bases, with 11 bases between the two germline ends. Here the CDR3 DNA reads TGTGCCAGCAGCCTTCGGCAGGGCACCGGGGAGCTGTTTTTT. It codes for CASSLRQGTGELFF.

The V call is TRBV7-3, the J call TRBJ2-3; TRBD2 aligns across 7 bases. The CDR3 sequence is 15 residues long. Germline lookup yields CDR1 SGHTA and CDR2 FQGTGA. V shed 2 bases and J 3 bases; nucleotides not matched to a gene: 5. Written as DNA, the CDR3 is TGTGCCAGCAGCTTACTTGCGGGAGCAACAGATACGCAGTATTTT. Translated: CASSLLAGATDTQYF.

The genes are TRBV4-3 and TRBJ2-2; the D gene is possibly TRBD2 (5 bases). This CDR3 is built from 15 residues. The V gene lost 4 bases and the J gene lost 5 bases, with 14 bases spanning the gap. Germline-derived CDR1 and CDR2 are LGHNA and YSLEER. CDR3 sequence: CASSPLGRRTGELFF. As DNA, the CDR3 is TGCGCCAGCAGCCCCTTGGGGAGAAGAACCGGGGAGCTGTTTTTT.

The sample holds one count of this clone. The rearrangement links TRBV5-8 to TRBJ1-2; D not resolved. Germline CDR1 reads SGHTS; CDR2 reads YDEGEE. The germline V and J ends were trimmed by 2 bases and 8 bases, with 10 bases remaining between them. The CDR3 runs to 12 residues. DNA of the CDR3: TGTGCCAGCAGCTTAGAGATAAGCGGCTACACCTTC. Translated: CASSLEISGYTF.

V and J are TRBV7-9 and TRBJ1-6; 7 bases match TRBD1. This CDR3 is 17 amino acids long. The germline V gene has CDR1 SEHNR and CDR2 FQNEAQ (reference sequence). Germline trimming cut 1 base from V and 10 bases from J; bases unmatched to any gene: 13. This CDR3 reads CASSLGNMTGRYSPLHF. Here the CDR3 DNA reads TGTGCCAGCAGCTTAGGGAACATGACAGGGAGGTACTCACCCCTCCACTTT.

This chain joins TRBV9 and TRBJ1-1; 7 bases match TRBD1. The CDR3 runs 14 residues. The trim removed 0 bases at V and 7 bases at J, leaving 6 bases unmatched. Germline CDR1 is SGDLS and CDR2 is YYNGEE. The chain's CDR3 is CASSVAYRDSEAFF. CDR3 DNA: TGTGCCAGCAGCGTAGCTTACAGGGACAGTGAAGCTTTCTTT.

The chain has TRBV2 and TRBJ2-1, with 13 positions matching TRBD2. J was trimmed by 9 bases and V by 4 bases; bases with no gene match: 9. Looked up from germline, CDR1 is SNHLY and CDR2 is FYNNEI. The CDR3 spans 16 residues. The CDR3 protein is CASSAPGLAGAGEQFF. The CDR3 DNA is TGTGCCAGCAGTGCCCCAGGACTAGCGGGAGCGGGTGAGCAGTTCTTC.

This sequence joins TRBV7-2 and TRBJ2-5; D gene uncertain. CDR3 length equals 15 residues. Germline CDR1 SGHTA, CDR2 FQGNSA. The ends were cut back, 5 bases at V and 5 bases at J, with 18 bases in the middle. CDR3 loop: CASSPILPLGETQYF. The CDR3 coding sequence is TGTGCCAGCAGCCCCATATTGCCGTTAGGGGAGACCCAGTACTTC.

The chain combines TRBV7-2 with TRBJ2-1; 12 nucleotides agree with TRBD2. The J segment lost 5 bases and the V segment lost 4 bases, leaving 9 bases of the junction unmatched. The CDR3 consists of 17 residues. The germline V gene has CDR1 SGHTA and CDR2 FQGNSA. The CDR3 DNA is TGTGCCAGCAGCTCGGGACTAGCGGGCCTACGTAACAATGAGCAGTTCTTC. Protein: CASSSGLAGLRNNEQFF.

This chain joins TRBV2 and TRBJ2-1; D remains ambiguous. CDR3 length: 14 residues. Per the germline V gene, CDR1 is SNHLY and CDR2 is FYNNEI. Trimming removed 3 bases from V and 1 base from J, with 7 bases in between. CDR3 amino acids: CASSDSTSYNEQFF. CDR3 DNA sequence: TGTGCCAGCAGTGATAGCACTTCCTACAATGAGCAGTTCTTC.

There are a few counts of this clone. This chain joins TRBV7-8 and TRBJ2-1; TRBD1 is a possible D gene (6 bases). Germline V gene data show CDR1 as SGHVS and CDR2 as FQNEAQ. CDR3 size: 15 residues. Between the trimmed V and J ends, which lost 4 bases and 3 bases, there was a span of 13 bases. The CDR3 coding sequence is TGTGCCAGCAGCTCTGGCCGGGACATCTACAATGAGCAGTTCTTC. Translated, it gives CASSSGRDIYNEQFF.

The chain carries TRBV7-3 and TRBJ2-7; possible D gene TRBD1, 5 bases. This CDR3 has 12 amino acids. V lost 6 bases and J lost 3, with 9 bases in between. Germline V gene sequence: CDR1 SGHTA, CDR2 FQGTGA. The CDR3 DNA reads TGTGCCAGCAGGCCGACAGACTACGAGCAGTACGTC. Its protein product is CASRPTDYEQYV.

This clone was observed a few times. This chain joins TRBV18 and TRBJ2-1; D is uncertain. This CDR3 spans 13 amino acids. Looked up from germline, CDR1 is KGHSH and CDR2 is LQKENI. The ends were cut back, 3 bases at V and 7 bases at J, with 10 bases in the middle. The CDR3 DNA reads as TGTGCCAGCTCACCTTTAATCCGGAATGAGCAGTTCTTC. Protein: CASSPLIRNEQFF.